The following is a TCR beta chain sequence with its context. What it recognizes is unknown. Germline CDR1 and CDR2: GTSNPN and SVGIG (reference sequence). Trimming cost V 0 bases and J 3 bases, with 9 bases left between them. This CDR3 is 14 amino acids long. The sample belongs to a study of somatic mutations in cytotoxic T cells in rheumatoid arthritis. General study points: With advancing age, CD8+ clonality climbed in rheumatoid arthritis patients but did not rise in healthy controls.

The assay was immunoSEQ multiplex PCR, and TCRdb's table has in-frame clones only and misses some. The sample yields 10,000 to 12,000 clones, about 88% seen once. The TCR was taken from a woman in her late teens or twenties with rheumatoid arthritis. Sequencing was carried out using CD4+ T cells sorted from blood. The chain links TRBV30 to TRBJ1-3, with no clear D. The CDR3 loop reads CAWSVGVGGNTIYF. The CDR3 DNA reads TGTGCCTGGAGTGTTGGAGTCGGTGGAAACACCATATATTTT.